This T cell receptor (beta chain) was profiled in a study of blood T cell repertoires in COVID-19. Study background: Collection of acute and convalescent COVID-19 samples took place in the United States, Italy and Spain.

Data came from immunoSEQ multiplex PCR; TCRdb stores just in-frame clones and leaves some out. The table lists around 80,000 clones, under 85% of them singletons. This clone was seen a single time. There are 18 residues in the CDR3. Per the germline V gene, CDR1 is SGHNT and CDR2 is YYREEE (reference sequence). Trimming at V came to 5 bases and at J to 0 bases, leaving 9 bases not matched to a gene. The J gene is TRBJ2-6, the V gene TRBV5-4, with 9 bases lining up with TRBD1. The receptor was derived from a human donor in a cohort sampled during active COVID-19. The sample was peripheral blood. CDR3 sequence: CASRPGTGPRSGANVLTF. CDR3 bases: TGTGCCAGCAGACCTGGGACAGGGCCTCGCTCTGGGGCCAACGTCCTGACTTTC. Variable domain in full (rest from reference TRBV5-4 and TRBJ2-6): ETGVTQSPTHLIKTRGQQVTLRCSSQSGHNTVSWYQQALGQGPQFIFQYYREEENGRGNFPPRFSGLQFPNYSSELNVNALELDDSALYLCASRPGTGPRSGANVLTFGAGSRLTVL.